This entry lists 21 T cell receptor beta chains sequenced from one sample in a study of OX40 agonist ivuxolimab in advanced cancers. Produced via immunoSEQ multiplex PCR; TCRdb's table is partial and in-frame only. The sample has tens of thousands of clones, around 88% seen once. Material: CD4+ or CD8+ T cells sorted from blood, obtained in a trial of the OX40 agonist ivuxolimab. Every receptor here comes from an adult with an advanced solid tumor such as melanoma, head and neck, liver or kidney cancer.

The rearrangement uses TRBV9 and TRBJ2-2; the D gene is possibly TRBD1 (6 bases). Germline V gene data show CDR1 as SGDLS and CDR2 as YYNGEE. With 3 bases removed from V and 1 base from J, the gap between germline ends came to 10 bases. This CDR3 region has 15 residues. The CDR3 region is CASSGQGQNTGELFF. The CDR3 coding sequence is TGTGCCAGCAGCGGGCAGGGACAGAACACCGGGGAGCTGTTTTTT.

The chain couples TRBV25-1 to TRBJ1-1; D remains ambiguous. The CDR3 sequence is 15 residues long. The V end was cut by 6 bases, the J end by 3 bases, with 17 bases between. Germline-derived CDR1 and CDR2 are MGHDK and SYGVNS. Here the CDR3 DNA reads TGTGCCAGCAGCCCCATCCATGGGGTGGACACTGAAGCTTTCTTT. This encodes CASSPIHGVDTEAFF.

This chain joins TRBV5-1 and TRBJ1-1; weak D call: TRBD1 (5 bases). The germline gives CDR1 SGHRS, CDR2 YFSETQ. The germline V and J ends were trimmed by 4 bases and 1 base, with 8 bases remaining between them. The CDR3 spans 13 residues. CDR3 coding DNA: TGCGCCAGCAGCCCGGACACGAACACTGAAGCTTTCTTT. Encoded protein: CASSPDTNTEAFF.

V gene TRBV29-1 combines with J gene TRBJ2-1, with a tentative D call TRBD2 (5 bases). V was clipped by 6 bases and J by 7 bases, with 16 bases between them. From germline, CDR1 is SQVTM and CDR2 ANQGSEA. The CDR3 runs 13 residues. Here the CDR3 reads CSVDRQGGNEQFF. Written as DNA, the CDR3 is TGCAGCGTCGACCGACAAGGAGGTAATGAGCAGTTCTTC.

The chain combines TRBV18 with TRBJ2-4, with unresolved D. Looked up from germline, CDR1 is KGHSH and CDR2 is LQKENI. The V end lost 5 bases, the J end lost 1 base, and 9 bases lay between the germline ends. This CDR3 is 14 amino acids long. The DNA of the CDR3 is TGTGCCAGCTCAGCAGACGTGGCCAAAAACATTCAGTACTTC. Protein sequence: CASSADVAKNIQYF.

The chain recombines TRBV5-1 with TRBJ2-2; 7 bases map to TRBD1. The CDR3 length is 15 residues. The V segment lost 2 bases and the J segment 6 bases; nucleotides outside the gene matches: 7. Germline loops: CDR1 SGHRS, CDR2 YFSETQ. The CDR3 loop is CASSFNDRVSGELFF. CDR3 nucleotide sequence: TGCGCCAGCAGCTTCAACGACAGGGTATCCGGGGAGCTGTTTTTT. The complete variable domain, with remaining parts taken from reference TRBV5-1 and TRBJ2-2, reads KAGVTQTPRYLIKTRGQQVTLSCSPISGHRSVSWYQQTPGQGLQFLFEYFSETQRNKGNFPGRFSGRQFSNSRSEMNVSTLELGDSALYLCASSFNDRVSGELFFGEGSRLTVL.

This clone occurred a few times. This chain joins TRBV19 and TRBJ2-7; D gene ambiguous. The ends were cut back, 5 bases at V and 1 base at J, with 12 bases in the middle. CDR1 LNHDA and CDR2 SQIVND come from the germline V gene (reference sequence). The CDR3 runs 14 residues. In DNA form, the CDR3 reads TGTGCCAGTAGTCCTCAGTCTCCGTCCTACGAGCAGTACTTC. Amino acids: CASSPQSPSYEQYF.

The chain couples TRBV7-3 to TRBJ2-1, with 14 positions matching TRBD2. Unmatched junction bases numbered 1, after V lost 2 bases and J lost 7 bases. In germline, CDR1 is SGHTA, CDR2 FQGTGA. The CDR3 sequence is 15 residues long. The CDR3 region has the DNA TGTGCCAGCAGCTTAGGGACTAGCGGGGGTAATGAGCAGTTCTTC. Translated, it gives CASSLGTSGGNEQFF.

This clone appeared a few times. The V call is TRBV9, the J call TRBJ1-6; maybe TRBD1 (5 bases). V was clipped by 0 bases and J by 7 bases, with 11 bases between them. The CDR3 is 15 residues long. CDR1 is SGDLS and CDR2 is YYNGEE in the germline V gene. CDR3 protein: CASSVGGTWNSPLHF. The CDR3 DNA reads as TGTGCCAGCAGCGTAGGGGGGACTTGGAATTCACCCCTCCACTTT.

This chain links TRBV5-4 with TRBJ2-3; TRBD2 matches at 10 bases. This CDR3 spans 16 amino acids. V trimming: 2 bases; J trimming: 1 base; junction bases outside the gene matches: 4. Germline CDR1 is SGHNT and CDR2 is YYREEE (reference sequence). This chain's CDR3 is CASSFGLAGGTDTQYF. The CDR3 DNA follows: TGTGCCAGCAGCTTTGGTCTAGCGGGGGGCACAGATACGCAGTATTTT.

The V call is TRBV5-1, the J call TRBJ2-1; 7 bases line up with TRBD1. Germline V gene data show CDR1 as SGHRS and CDR2 as YFSETQ. With 1 base clipped from V and 8 bases from J, the junction kept 12 bases outside the gene matches. This CDR3 spans 16 amino acids. The CDR3 reads CASSLPQGNIRDEQFF. In nucleotides, the CDR3 is TGCGCCAGCAGCTTGCCACAGGGGAATATAAGGGATGAGCAGTTCTTC.

The V call is TRBV6-1, the J call TRBJ2-5; a possible D gene is TRBD2 (5 bases). The J call may be incorrect, as the DNA end agrees better with TRBJ2-7. Germline V CDR1 and CDR2: MNHNS, SASEGT. The CDR3 extends over 14 amino acids. CDR3 coding DNA: TGTGCCAGCAAGGGCGGGCGGAGCTCCTACGAGCAGTACTTC. Residues: CASKGGRSSYEQYF.

The chain joins TRBV7-9 to TRBJ1-1, with D possibly TRBD1 on 5 matching bases. Germline V CDR1 and CDR2: SEHNR, FQNEAQ (reference sequence). Trimming removed 5 bases from V and 4 bases from J, with 17 bases in between. The CDR3 has 15 residues. The CDR3 reads CASSPTAGYSTEAFF. CDR3 DNA sequence: TGTGCCAGCAGCCCGACCGCAGGGTACAGCACTGAAGCTTTCTTT.

The chain joins TRBV7-2 to TRBJ1-1, with D unclear. This CDR3 is built from 13 residues. CDR1 and CDR2 from the germline V gene are SGHTA and FQGNSA. Deletions cut 3 bases from V and 1 base from J, with 6 bases between. CDR3 nucleotide sequence: TGTGCCAGCAGCTTTCCAGGGAACACTGAAGCTTTCTTT. It is translated as CASSFPGNTEAFF.

The sample holds a few counts of this clone. The CDR3 DNA sequence: TGTGCCAGCAGTCCCACCGACAGGCGCGAGCAGTACTTC. Translating gives CASSPTDRREQYF. This chain connects TRBV6-5 to TRBJ2-7; weak D call: TRBD1 (6 bases). V gave up 5 bases and J gave up 6 bases, with 14 bases separating them. The CDR3 length is 13 residues. Germline CDR1 reads MNHEY; CDR2 reads SVGAGI.

The chain employs TRBV5-1 and TRBJ1-3; TRBD1 agrees at 10 bases. Germline V gene data show CDR1 as SGHRS and CDR2 as YFSETQ. The CDR3 has 18 residues. V was pared by 4 bases and J by 4 bases, with 14 bases of the junction left unmatched. The CDR3 here is CASSLSPYGQGVGNTIYF. The CDR3 DNA is TGCGCCAGCAGCCTCTCCCCCTATGGACAGGGGGTAGGAAACACCATATATTTT.

The chain is built from TRBV5-4 and TRBJ1-1, with no clear D. CDR1 is SGHNT, CDR2 YYREEE, per germline (reference sequence). The V end was cut by 0 bases, the J end by 0 bases, with 6 bases between. CDR3 length equals 14 residues. The CDR3 DNA reads as TGTGCCAGCAGCTTGGCAACGATGAACACTGAAGCTTTCTTT. Translation gives CASSLATMNTEAFF. Using reference TRBV5-4 and TRBJ1-1 for the parts outside the CDR3, the full variable domain is ETGVTQSPTHLIKTRGQQVTLRCSSQSGHNTVSWYQQALGQGPQFIFQYYREEENGRGNFPPRFSGLQFPNYSSELNVNALELDDSALYLCASSLATMNTEAFFGQGTRLTVV.

The J gene is TRBJ1-1, the V gene TRBV5-5, with D uncertain. Germline V gene sequence: CDR1 SGHKS, CDR2 YYEKEE (reference sequence). The length of the CDR3 is 14 residues. The V and J ends lost 3 bases and 1 base respectively, with 10 bases between them. The CDR3 DNA follows: TGTGCCAGCAGCTCCTCTACAGCGAACACTGAAGCTTTCTTT. This encodes CASSSSTANTEAFF.

The chain couples TRBV6-5 to TRBJ2-1; the D call may be TRBD1 or TRBD2 (6 bases each). V lost 3 bases, J lost 8 bases, and 14 bases lay in between. Germline V gene data show CDR1 as MNHEY and CDR2 as SVGAGI. This CDR3 comprises 14 residues. The CDR3 sequence is CASSYEEGVYEQFF. The DNA for the CDR3 is TGTGCCAGCAGTTATGAGGAGGGGGTGTATGAGCAGTTCTTC.

There are a few counts of this clone. The V and J genes are TRBV28 and TRBJ1-1, with D unresolved. This CDR3 has 11 amino acids. Germline CDR1 and CDR2: MDHEN and SYDVKM. Trimming pared 8 bases from V and 11 bases from J, leaving 15 bases between. This CDR3 reads CASESVRGAFF. CDR3 DNA sequence: TGTGCCAGCGAAAGTGTAAGAGGGGCTTTCTTT.

The chain carries TRBV6-6 and TRBJ2-5, with TRBD2 matching 10 bases. CDR1 is MNHNY and CDR2 is SVGAGI in the germline V gene (reference sequence). Unmatched junction bases numbered 10, after V lost 8 bases and J lost 4 bases. The CDR3 spans 15 residues. The CDR3 nucleotides are TGTGCCAGCCTAGGAGGGTTAGCGGGGGGAGAGACCCAGTACTTC. Its protein is CASLGGLAGGETQYF.